A selection of T cell receptor beta chains follows, all from one sample in a study of cytomegalovirus exposure and HLA in healthy donors. This table comes from immunoSEQ multiplex PCR, and its TCRdb copy is limited to in-frame clones, with some not included. The table shows 60,000 to 90,000 clones, with 94% occurring only once. The sequenced material came from PBMCs. The source is a woman between 18 and 29 years old in good health and CMV-seronegative. The CDR3 runs from the conserved cysteine through the conserved F or W. A D gene is named only where the DNA matches it firmly. Clone size appears in some rows only: once, few, many, or a class for an expanded clone.

clone size,V gene,J gene,D gene,CDR3 DNA,CDR3 protein
NA,TRBV6-5,TRBJ1-5,NA,TGTGCCAGCAGTACCGGACAGAACAATCAGCCCCAGCATTTT,CASSTGQNNQPQHF
NA,TRBV25-1,TRBJ2-7,NA,TGTGCCAGCAGTGAATACGTGGGCAGTACCTACGAGCAGTACTTC,CASSEYVGSTYEQYF
NA,TRBV19,TRBJ2-7,NA,TGTGCCAGTAGTATGTTCCCCAGGGTAAGGGACGAGCAGTACTTC,CASSMFPRVRDEQYF
NA,TRBV18,TRBJ1-6,NA,TGTGCCAGCCACGGCAGGGATAATTCACCCCTCCACTTT,CASHGRDNSPLHF
few,TRBV5-1,TRBJ2-5,NA,TGCGCCAGCAGCTTGGGAGGGGGACAAGAGACCCAGTACTTC,CASSLGGGQETQYF
NA,TRBV21-1,TRBJ1-5,NA,TGTGCCAGCAGCAGAGACCTCAGGGGGGAGCTCGATCAGCCCCAGCATTTT,CASSRDLRGELDQPQHF
NA,TRBV7-8,TRBJ2-1,TRBD2,TGTGCCAGCAACCCTAGCGGGGGCGCAAAGGGCGAGCAGTTCTTC,CASNPSGGAKGEQFF
NA,TRBV2,TRBJ2-7,TRBD2,TGTGCCAGCAGTGAATGGGGTGGGAGGGAGTACGAGCAGTACTTC,CASSEWGGREYEQYF
NA,TRBV28,TRBJ1-2,NA,TGTGCCAGCAGTCTGACAGTTAATCCTGGCTACACCTTC,CASSLTVNPGYTF
NA,TRBV5-1,TRBJ2-1,TRBD1,TGCGCCAGCAGCTCGTCCGGGACAGTGTCCAATGAGCAGTTCTTC,CASSSSGTVSNEQFF
NA,TRBV2,TRBJ1-5,NA,TGTGCCAGCAAGGAACAGGATCTCCGCAATCAGCCCCAGCATTTT,CASKEQDLRNQPQHF
NA,TRBV28,TRBJ2-1,NA,TGTGCCAGCAGTTTAGCGGCACCTAATGAGCAGTTCTTC,CASSLAAPNEQFF
NA,TRBV5-8,TRBJ2-2,NA,TGTGCCGCCTACAGGGTCGGGGAGCTGTTTTTT,CAAYRVGELFF
NA,TRBV10-3,TRBJ1-1,TRBD1,TGTGCCATCAGTGGAGGCCCGGGACAGGGGCTCCCTTACACTGAAGCTTTCTTT,CAISGGPGQGLPYTEAFF
NA,TRBV5-4,TRBJ1-5,TRBD1,TGTGCCAGCAGCAACGACAGGGCCCAGCCCCAGCATTTT,CASSNDRAQPQHF
NA,TRBV5-4,TRBJ2-6,TRBD1,TGTGCCAGCAGCCAGGGTCCCGGGACAGGGTTCGGGGCCAACGTCCTGACTTTC,CASSQGPGTGFGANVLTF
NA,TRBV28,TRBJ2-7,TRBD2,TGCGCCAGCAGTTTAGCGGGGGTCGAGCAGTACTTC,CASSLAGVEQYF
NA,TRBV19,TRBJ2-1,NA,TGTGCCAGTAGCCCGTTCGAGGGGGGGACCTACAATGAGCAGTTCTTC,CASSPFEGGTYNEQFF
NA,TRBV2,TRBJ1-2,NA,TGTGCCAGCAGTGAAGATCGAGGGAACTATGGCTACACCTTC,CASSEDRGNYGYTF
NA,TRBV9,TRBJ2-1,TRBD2,TGTGCCAGCAGCGTAGGCATCTCCCCAGCGGGGGGCAAATACAATGAGCAGTTCTTC,CASSVGISPAGGKYNEQFF
NA,TRBV7-8,TRBJ1-3,NA,TGTGCCAGCAGCGCGGAGGGGTTCTCTGGAAACACCATATATTTT,CASSAEGFSGNTIYF
NA,TRBV19,TRBJ1-5,NA,TGTGCCAGTAGCACCAGACAGGATCAGCCCCAGCATTTT,CASSTRQDQPQHF
NA,TRBV11-3,TRBJ2-5,TRBD1,TGTGCCAGCAGCTCCAACAGGGGGCAAGAGACCCAGTACTTC,CASSSNRGQETQYF
NA,TRBV2,TRBJ2-7,NA,TGTGCCAGCAGTGATGACTTATCCTACGAGCAGTACTTC,CASSDDLSYEQYF
NA,TRBV2,TRBJ2-3,TRBD2,TGTGCCAGCAGCTACTCCGGGGGGGGCCTTGTAGATACGCAGTATTTT,CASSYSGGGLVDTQYF
NA,TRBV5-4,TRBJ1-4,TRBD1,TGTGCCAGCAGATCCGGGACAGATAATGAAAAACTGTTTTTT,CASRSGTDNEKLFF
NA,TRBV5-6,TRBJ2-1,TRBD1,TGTGCCAGCAGTCCTCCCGGGACAGGGTACAATGAGCAGTTCTTC,CASSPPGTGYNEQFF
NA,TRBV4-1,TRBJ1-6,NA,TGCGCCAGCAGCCCTGGTTTTATAGACTTCTATAATTCACCCCTCCACTTT,CASSPGFIDFYNSPLHF
NA,TRBV6-4,TRBJ1-2,NA,TGTGCCAGCAGTGACGCCTTCTACGGCTACACCTTC,CASSDAFYGYTF
NA,TRBV29-1,TRBJ2-7,TRBD1,TGCAGCGTCAGACCGGGACAGGGCTCCTACGAGCAGTACTTC,CSVRPGQGSYEQYF
NA,TRBV29-1,TRBJ2-3,TRBD1,TGCAGCGTTGAAGAGAGGGGGCGCATAGATACGCAGTATTTT,CSVEERGRIDTQYF
NA,TRBV9,TRBJ2-7,NA,TGTGCCAGCAGCGAAAGAGACAGACCAAACGAGCAGTACTTC,CASSERDRPNEQYF
NA,TRBV28,TRBJ2-1,NA,TGTGCCAGCAGTTTTTCAGGCGAAAGGCAGTTCTTC,CASSFSGERQFF
NA,TRBV5-5,TRBJ1-3,TRBD1,TGTGCCAGCAGCTTGTTGTGGGACAGAACCCCTGGAAACACCATATATTTT,CASSLLWDRTPGNTIYF
once,TRBV27,TRBJ2-1,TRBD2,TGTGCCAGCAGTTTCCAGATAGCGGGGGGCGTAGGAGATGAGCAGTTCTTC,CASSFQIAGGVGDEQFF
NA,TRBV6-4,TRBJ1-5,TRBD1,TGTGCCAGCAGTGACAATACCGGCGAGGGGACAGGGGACGGTCAGCCCCAGCATTTT,CASSDNTGEGTGDGQPQHF
NA,TRBV28,TRBJ2-5,NA,TGTGCCACCCTAAACCTAGGCCGAGGGACCCAGTACTTC,CATLNLGRGTQYF
NA,TRBV5-4,TRBJ1-1,TRBD1,TGTGCCAGCAGCCGTGACAGGGAGAACACTGAAGCTTTCTTT,CASSRDRENTEAFF